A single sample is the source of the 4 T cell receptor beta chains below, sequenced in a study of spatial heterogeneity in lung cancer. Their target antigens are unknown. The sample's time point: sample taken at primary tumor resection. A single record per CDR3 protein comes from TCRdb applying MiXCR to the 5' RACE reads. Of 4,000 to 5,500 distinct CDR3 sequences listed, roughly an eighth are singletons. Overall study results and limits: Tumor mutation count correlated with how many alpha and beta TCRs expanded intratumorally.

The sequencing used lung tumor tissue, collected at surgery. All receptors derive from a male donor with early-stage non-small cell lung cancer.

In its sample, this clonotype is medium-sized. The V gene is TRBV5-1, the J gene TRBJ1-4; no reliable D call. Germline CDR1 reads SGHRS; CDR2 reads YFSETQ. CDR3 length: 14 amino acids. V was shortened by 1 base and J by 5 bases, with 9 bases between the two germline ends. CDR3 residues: CASSLNGGNEKLFF. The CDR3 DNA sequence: TGCGCCAGCAGCTTGAACGGAGGGAATGAAAAACTGTTTTTT.

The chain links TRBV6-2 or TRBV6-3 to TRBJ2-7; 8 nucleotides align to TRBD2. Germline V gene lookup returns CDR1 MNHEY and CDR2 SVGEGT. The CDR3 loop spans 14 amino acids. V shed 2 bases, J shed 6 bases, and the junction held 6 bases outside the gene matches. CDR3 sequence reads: CASSYLSGTGEQYF. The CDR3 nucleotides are TGTGCCAGCAGTTACCTTAGCGGGACGGGCGAGCAGTACTTC.

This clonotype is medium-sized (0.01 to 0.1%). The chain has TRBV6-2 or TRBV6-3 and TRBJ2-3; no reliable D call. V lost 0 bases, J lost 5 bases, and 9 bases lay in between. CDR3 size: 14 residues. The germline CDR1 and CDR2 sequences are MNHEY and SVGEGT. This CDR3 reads CASSYSASKDTQYF. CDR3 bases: TGTGCCAGCAGTTACTCGGCCTCGAAAGATACGCAGTATTTT.

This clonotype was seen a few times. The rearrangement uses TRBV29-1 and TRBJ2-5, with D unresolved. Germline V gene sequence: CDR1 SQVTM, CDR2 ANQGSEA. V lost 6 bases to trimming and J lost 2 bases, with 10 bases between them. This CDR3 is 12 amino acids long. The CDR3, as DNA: TGCAGCGTAAGAGCAGTGCAAGAGACCCAGTACTTC. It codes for CSVRAVQETQYF.